This TCR beta chain was recorded in a study of CD8 T cells in ankylosing spondylitis. Findings and caveats of the study: There was reportedly significant enrichment of clones that were disease-linked in matched ankylosing spondylitis synovial fluid. Blood from ankylosing spondylitis patients appeared to carry a characteristic roughly 8-variant TCR beta motif. Past research had described some motif variants in reactive arthritis synovial fluid and blood.

V shed 2 bases and J shed 2 bases, with 11 bases lying between them. CDR1 is SGHRS, CDR2 YFSETQ, per germline. CDR3 size: 15 residues. Comments on this clonotype: Its antigen is as yet unknown.

One entry per CDR3 protein results from TCRdb running MiXCR on the 5' RACE reads. Among just over 300,000 distinct CDR3 sequences, around 20% were seen once, and the ten largest hold roughly 3.4%. Source material: blood, either unsorted or a sorted T cell fraction (not recorded which). The TCR originated in a female donor with ankylosing spondylitis or in good health (not recorded which). The V and J genes are TRBV5-1 and TRBJ2-1; D is undetermined. The CDR3 here is CASSLIEAPYNEQFF. CDR3 DNA: TGCGCCAGCAGCTTAATTGAGGCCCCCTACAATGAGCAGTTCTTC.